The present entry profiles one T cell receptor (beta chain) with its context. Antigen specificity is unknown. The record originates from a study of T cell responses to AZD1222 COVID-19 vaccine. Study findings and constraints: Across spike, vaccine-associated CD4 TCRs were found, dominant at 160-218 and 743-854. Only a handful of individuals given AZD1222 were seropositive at baseline. White British ancestry dominated among donors, who included more females, and clonal diversity was possibly underestimated.

Here immunoSEQ multiplex PCR was the method, and the copy in TCRdb shows in-frame clones only, minus some. This table has about 190,000 clones, around 93% appearing once. The CDR3 totals 16 residues. V lost 0 bases and J lost 3; bases outside the gene matches: 7. Germline-derived CDR1 and CDR2 are LGHNA and YNFKEQ. The TCR sequence derives from an adult in good health. The material was peripheral blood, obtained on day 0 of AZD1222 vaccination. The chain employs TRBV4-2 and TRBJ2-7, with 8 bases aligning to TRBD2. CDR3 loop: CASSQDGGLGLYEQYF. CDR3 coding DNA: TGTGCCAGCAGCCAAGATGGGGGACTAGGGCTCTACGAGCAGTACTTC.